This T cell receptor (beta chain) is from a study of T cell responses to AZD1222 COVID-19 vaccine. Whole-study findings and limits: The study sampled repertoires only after the peak T cell response. Along spike, vaccine-associated CD4 TCRs were found throughout, with dominance at 160-218 and 743-854. Reportedly, close to half of spike-specific TCRs are directed against unmutated variant regions.

Germline loops: CDR1 SGHVS, CDR2 FQNEAQ. With 1 base clipped from V and 6 bases from J, the junction kept 5 bases outside the gene matches. This CDR3 region has 15 residues. As regards this clone: Its antigen is undetermined.

Method: immunoSEQ multiplex PCR; TCRdb's copy keeps in-frame clones and lacks some. Found here are 66,000 or so clones, roughly 90% of them singletons; the top ten hold about 18%. This specimen consisted of peripheral blood, obtained on day 0 of AZD1222 vaccination. J is TRBJ1-2 and V is TRBV7-8; 10 nucleotides align to TRBD1. This TCR was sampled from an adult in good health. CDR3 loop: CASSLERDRGDGYTF. DNA of the CDR3: TGTGCCAGCAGCTTAGAGAGGGACAGGGGCGATGGCTACACCTTC.